A single sample gave rise to the 29 T cell receptor beta chains below, sequenced in a study of T-cell memory formation after mild COVID-19. TCRdb analysed the 5' RACE reads with MiXCR anew, one entry per CDR3 protein. The sample includes roughly 400,000 distinct CDR3 sequences, approximately 15% seen only once; the top ten take 20% to 25%. Specimen: PBMCs or a T cell subset sorted from them (not recorded which). The receptors were sampled from a man aged 18 to 30 who had mild COVID-19 (a few samples of this study predate the infection). Cell type and time point are not known.

V and J are TRBV9 and TRBJ2-3, with TRBD2 identical over 7 bases. This CDR3 spans 16 amino acids. Germline lookup yields CDR1 SGDLS and CDR2 YYNGEE. The V and J ends lost 0 bases and 2 bases, in that order; junction bases with no gene match: 6. The CDR3 here is CASSVGPSGFTDTQYF. The CDR3 DNA is TGTGCCAGCAGCGTAGGTCCTAGCGGCTTCACAGATACGCAGTATTTT.

This chain joins TRBV11-2 and TRBJ2-7; D is tentatively TRBD1 or TRBD2 (5 bases each). Trimming shortened V by 6 bases and J by 6 bases, and 21 bases separated the two germline ends. Germline CDR1 and CDR2: SGHAT and FQNNGV. The CDR3 is 15 residues long. The CDR3 protein is CASRATGTGSGEQYF. For the CDR3, the DNA is TGTGCCAGCAGGGCGACCGGGACCGGGTCGGGCGAGCAGTACTTC.

This clonotype was detected only a few times. V usage is TRBV7-6 and J usage is TRBJ1-2; D unclear. CDR1 and CDR2 (germline): SGHVS, FNYEAQ. The CDR3 is 12 residues long. V was cut by 5 bases and J by 8 bases, with 12 bases left in between. The CDR3 DNA reads as TGTGCCAGCAGCCCACTCTCCCCCGGCTACACCTTC. Protein: CASSPLSPGYTF.

The V and J genes are TRBV5-1 and TRBJ2-5; D ambiguous. CDR3 length: 14 amino acids. Per the germline V gene, CDR1 is SGHRS and CDR2 is YFSETQ. Trimming shortened V by 5 bases and J by 3 bases, and 14 bases separated the two germline ends. DNA for the CDR3: TGCGCCAGCAGTCCCGGACCTTTGAAAGAGACCCAGTACTTC. This sequence encodes CASSPGPLKETQYF.

The table lists this clonotype with a few counts. The rearrangement links TRBV7-2 to TRBJ2-1, with 12 bases lining up with TRBD2. Germline V lookup: CDR1 SGHTA, CDR2 FQGNSA. This CDR3 contains 16 residues. The junction had 4 bases not matched to a gene; V was cut back by 5 bases and J by 2 bases. The CDR3: CASSVLAGGPYNEQFF. CDR3 nucleotides: TGTGCCAGCAGCGTCCTAGCGGGGGGGCCCTACAATGAGCAGTTCTTC.

This clonotype was counted only a few times. The chain joins TRBV28 to TRBJ1-5; weak D call: TRBD1 (5 bases). The germline gives CDR1 MDHEN, CDR2 SYDVKM. The CDR3 length is 15 residues. The germline V and J ends were trimmed by 5 bases and 5 bases, with 16 bases remaining between them. As DNA, the CDR3 is TGTGCCAGCAGTCTCCAGGGATTAGTGGATCAGCCCCAGCATTTT. This gives the protein CASSLQGLVDQPQHF. Together with reference TRBV28 and TRBJ1-5, the CDR3 gives the full variable domain: DVKVTQSSRYLVKRTGEKVFLECVQDMDHENMFWYRQDPGLGLRLIYFSYDVKMKEKGDIPEGYSVSREKKERFSLILESASTNQTSMYLCASSLQGLVDQPQHFGDGTRLSIL.

In this sample, this clonotype turned up a few times. The genes are TRBV6-5 and TRBJ1-5; D remains unclear. Per germline, CDR1 MNHEY and CDR2 SVGAGI. V was trimmed by 0 bases and J by 7 bases, leaving 13 bases between them. The CDR3 length is 15 residues. In DNA, the CDR3 is TGTGCCAGCAGTTACTCACTCGGGGTAGGGCAGCCCCAGCATTTT. It is translated as CASSYSLGVGQPQHF.

The rearrangement links TRBV25-1 to TRBJ2-7; D remains ambiguous. Deletions cut 5 bases from V and 3 bases from J, with 11 bases between. CDR1 is MGHDK, CDR2 SYGVNS, per germline. The CDR3 is 13 amino acids. The CDR3 DNA reads as TGTGCCAGCAGTAACCCGCTCAACTACGAGCAGTACTTC. Its translation is CASSNPLNYEQYF.

This clonotype appeared a few times. CDR3 bases: TGTGCCAGCAGTGCGGGACAGGGGGCCCTCGCCTACGAGCAGTACTTC. Protein: CASSAGQGALAYEQYF. The chain couples TRBV27 to TRBJ2-7; 12 nucleotides match TRBD1. The CDR3 is 16 residues long. The junction had 7 bases not matched to a gene; V was cut back by 5 bases and J by 2 bases. The germline V gene has CDR1 MNHEY and CDR2 SMNVEV (reference sequence).

The V call is TRBV11-2, the J call TRBJ1-1, with a possible D match to TRBD1 (5 bases). With 5 bases removed from V and 0 bases from J, the gap between germline ends came to 13 bases. Germline loops: CDR1 SGHAT, CDR2 FQNNGV. The CDR3 is 15 residues long. The CDR3 bases are TGTGCCAGCAGCCCTCAGGGCGGTCTGAACACTGAAGCTTTCTTT. It translates to CASSPQGGLNTEAFF.

This rearrangement joins TRBV29-1 to TRBJ1-2, with D hard to call. CDR1 is SQVTM, CDR2 ANQGSEA, per germline. The CDR3 totals 12 residues. Trimming pared 4 bases from V and 0 bases from J, leaving 6 bases between. CDR3: CSVVRANYGYTF. CDR3 DNA: TGCAGCGTTGTGAGGGCTAACTATGGCTACACCTTC.

This clonotype was seen more than once but under ten times. The chain uses TRBV9 and TRBJ2-7; tentative D call: TRBD2 (7 bases). This CDR3 is built from 14 residues. Germline CDR1 reads SGDLS; CDR2 reads YYNGEE. Trimming took 4 bases from V and 7 from J, leaving 18 bases between them. The CDR3 nucleotides are TGTGCCAGCAGCTTTCGGGGGGCTACGGGTGAGCAGTACGTC. Translation gives CASSFRGATGEQYV.

The chain joins TRBV3-1 to TRBJ2-3; D is unresolved. The CDR3 is 13 amino acids. Germline CDR1 LGHDT, CDR2 YNNKEL (reference sequence). V shed 1 base and J shed 6 bases, with 8 bases lying between them. This CDR3 reads CASSQVLSDTQYF. The CDR3 nucleotides read TGTGCCAGCAGCCAAGTCTTATCCGATACGCAGTATTTT.

V gene TRBV11-2 combines with J gene TRBJ2-7; a weak D match, TRBD1 (6 bases). CDR1 and CDR2 (germline): SGHAT, FQNNGV. With 5 bases removed from V and 3 bases from J, the gap between germline ends came to 20 bases. The CDR3 length is 16 residues. CDR3 protein: CASSLAGTQGRYEQYF. CDR3 DNA sequence: TGTGCCAGCAGCCTCGCCGGGACACAGGGCCGCTACGAGCAGTACTTC.

This rearrangement joins TRBV27 to TRBJ1-2; maybe TRBD1 (5 bases). The germline V gene encodes CDR1 MNHEY and CDR2 SMNVEV (reference sequence). The CDR3 spans 13 residues. With 4 bases removed from V and 5 bases from J, the gap between germline ends came to 11 bases. The CDR3 nucleotides are TGTGCCAGCAGTTATGGCAGGGCGTATGGCTACACCTTC. Its protein product is CASSYGRAYGYTF.

This clonotype was detected a few times. The chain is built from TRBV5-1 and TRBJ2-1; D unclear. Germline assignment: CDR1 SGHRS and CDR2 YFSETQ. Deletions cut 0 bases from V and 10 bases from J, with 14 bases between. The CDR3 is 14 amino acids. CDR3 sequence: CASSLADRLQEQFF. CDR3 in DNA: TGCGCCAGCAGCTTGGCGGACCGGTTACAAGAGCAGTTCTTC.

This chain links TRBV6-2 or TRBV6-3 with TRBJ2-5; TRBD1 aligns across 8 bases. Unmatched junction bases numbered 10, after V lost 4 bases and J lost 9 bases. The germline V gene encodes CDR1 MNHEY and CDR2 SVGEGT. This CDR3 contains 14 residues. The CDR3 spells CASSLDRALGAQYF. CDR3 DNA: TGTGCCAGCAGTTTGGACAGGGCCCTCGGGGCCCAGTACTTC.

This clonotype has only a few counts. The CDR3 region has the DNA TGTGCCAGCAGTGACTGGAGCGGGGGGGCCTACAATGAGCAGTTCTTC. This gives the protein CASSDWSGGAYNEQFF. The chain is built from TRBV6-4 and TRBJ2-1; 10 positions agree with TRBD2. This CDR3 spans 16 amino acids. Germline loops: CDR1 MRHNA, CDR2 SNTAGT. Trimming at V came to 1 base and at J to 2 bases, leaving 2 bases not matched to a gene.

The chain has TRBV4-1 and TRBJ1-1; D is possibly TRBD1 (5 bases). The CDR3 extends over 15 amino acids. Deletions cut 3 bases from V and 1 base from J, with 12 bases between. Germline-derived CDR1 and CDR2 are MGHRA and YSYEKL. The CDR3 sequence is CASSQYGGENTEAFF. The CDR3 bases are TGCGCCAGCAGCCAGTATGGGGGGGAGAACACTGAAGCTTTCTTT.

V usage is TRBV14 and J usage is TRBJ2-7; 8 nucleotides align to TRBD2. V trimming: 6 bases; J trimming: 0 bases; junction bases outside the gene matches: 7. CDR3 size: 15 residues. Germline V gene data show CDR1 as SGHDN and CDR2 as FVKESK. Here the CDR3 DNA reads TGTGCCAGCAGGGCGGGAGGAGGGATCTCCTACGAGCAGTACTTC. Its protein is CASRAGGGISYEQYF.

This clonotype was seen a handful of times. This chain uses TRBV11-2 with TRBJ1-3; D gene ambiguous. The CDR3 runs to 15 residues. Looked up from germline, CDR1 is SGHAT and CDR2 is FQNNGV. The V end lost 5 bases, the J end lost 0 bases, and 11 bases lay between the germline ends. CDR3 residues: CASSARLSSGNTIYF. The DNA for the CDR3 is TGTGCCAGCAGCGCCAGACTGAGCTCTGGAAACACCATATATTTT.

The rearrangement links TRBV6-2 or TRBV6-3 to TRBJ2-6; D remains unclear. V lost 7 bases to trimming and J lost 1 base, with 5 bases between them. Germline lookup yields CDR1 MNHEY and CDR2 SVGEGT. CDR3 size: 13 residues. As DNA, the CDR3 is TGTGCCAGCACCCCGTCTGGGGCCAACGTCCTGACTTTC. As protein: CASTPSGANVLTF.

This clonotype was counted between two and nine times. The CDR3 DNA follows: TGTGCCAGCAGCTTAGAGACTAGCGGGGGCGATACGCAGTATTTT. Amino acid sequence: CASSLETSGGDTQYF. This chain connects TRBV7-2 to TRBJ2-3; 12 nucleotides match TRBD2. The CDR3 spans 15 residues. Germline CDR1 and CDR2: SGHTA and FQGNSA. J was trimmed by 6 bases and V by 1 base; bases with no gene match: 2.

This chain uses TRBV5-6 with TRBJ2-4; tentative D call: TRBD1 (6 bases). With 4 bases removed from V and 6 bases from J, the gap between germline ends came to 11 bases. Per the germline V gene, CDR1 is SGHDT and CDR2 is YYEEEE. The CDR3 has 13 amino acids. CDR3 region: CASSLLDRNIQYF. CDR3 coding DNA: TGTGCCAGCAGCCTCCTGGACAGAAACATTCAGTACTTC.

This clonotype was seen a handful of times. The chain recombines TRBV20-1 with TRBJ2-7; TRBD1 matches 7 bases. Unmatched junction bases numbered 3, after V lost 5 bases and J lost 5 bases. This CDR3 has 11 amino acids. Germline CDR1 is DFQATT and CDR2 is SNEGSKA (reference sequence). The CDR3 spells CSAHQGDEQYF. The CDR3 DNA follows: TGCAGTGCTCACCAGGGGGACGAGCAGTACTTC.

This chain uses TRBV12-3 or TRBV12-4 with TRBJ2-7; perhaps TRBD2 as D (6 bases). The ends were cut back, 5 bases at V and 8 bases at J, with 22 bases in the middle. There are 15 residues in the CDR3. This chain's CDR3 is CASSPSRDSHSKQYF. The DNA for the CDR3 is TGTGCCAGCAGTCCGTCCCGGGACTCCCATTCGAAGCAGTACTTC.

V gene TRBV7-2 combines with J gene TRBJ2-1; 14 nucleotides agree with TRBD2. Trimming cost V 5 bases and J 4 bases; bases outside gene matches: 4. This CDR3 spans 16 amino acids. Germline V gives CDR1 SGHTA, CDR2 FQGNSA. The CDR3 is CASSGTSGGLYNEQFF. DNA of the CDR3: TGTGCCAGCAGCGGGACTAGCGGGGGACTATACAATGAGCAGTTCTTC.

The rearrangement links TRBV12-3 or TRBV12-4 to TRBJ1-4; D is unresolved. V shed 3 bases and J shed 10 bases, with 12 bases lying between them. This CDR3 spans 13 amino acids. CDR3 sequence reads: CASSFNMWAKLFF. The DNA for the CDR3 is TGTGCCAGCAGTTTTAATATGTGGGCAAAACTGTTTTTT.

The CDR3 region has the DNA TGCGCCAGCAGCCCAACCGCAGGTCCAAACACTGAAGCTTTCTTT. Amino acid sequence: CASSPTAGPNTEAFF. The V call is TRBV4-1, the J call TRBJ1-1; no firm D call. Trimming took 4 bases from V and 2 from J, leaving 14 bases between them. Germline-derived CDR1 and CDR2 are MGHRA and YSYEKL. The CDR3 covers 15 residues.